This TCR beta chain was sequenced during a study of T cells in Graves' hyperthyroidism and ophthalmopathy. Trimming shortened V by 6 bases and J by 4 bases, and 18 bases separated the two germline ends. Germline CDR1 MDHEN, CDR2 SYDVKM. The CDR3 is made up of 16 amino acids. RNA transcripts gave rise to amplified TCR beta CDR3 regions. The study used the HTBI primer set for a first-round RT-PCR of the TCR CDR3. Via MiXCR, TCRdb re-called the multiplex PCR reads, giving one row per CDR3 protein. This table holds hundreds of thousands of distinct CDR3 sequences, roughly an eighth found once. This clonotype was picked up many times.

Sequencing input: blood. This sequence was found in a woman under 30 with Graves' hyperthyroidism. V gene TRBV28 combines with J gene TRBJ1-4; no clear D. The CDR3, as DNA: TGTGCCAGCAGCTTGCACGCACAGAGCAATAATGAAAAACTGTTTTTT. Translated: CASSLHAQSNNEKLFF. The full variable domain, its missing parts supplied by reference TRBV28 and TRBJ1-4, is DVKVTQSSRYLVKRTGEKVFLECVQDMDHENMFWYRQDPGLGLRLIYFSYDVKMKEKGDIPEGYSVSREKKERFSLILESASTNQTSMYLCASSLHAQSNNEKLFFGSGTQLSVL.